This TCR beta chain stems from a study of regulatory T cells in long-lasting Graves disease. Broader study findings: Persistent disease was characterized by preferential usage of TRBV28, TRBJ1-2 and TRBJ2-5. With some 2,700 shared public clonotypes, persistent patients exceeded new patients, who shared roughly 920. Peripheral blood alone, not thyroid tissue, underwent study.

This clonotype is classed as medium-sized (0.01 to 0.1%). Its antigen remains unknown. Germline CDR1 reads SNHLY; CDR2 reads FYNNEI. The CDR3 covers 15 residues. V shed 4 bases and J 1 base; nucleotides not matched to a gene: 6. Time point in this sample: persistent/refractory GD, antithyroid drugs over 5 years with positive TRAb. The TCR library was made from RNA extracted from PBMCs. Libraries of TCR beta came from iRepertoire HTBI primers plus Arm-PCR of CDR3 regions. A single record per CDR3 protein comes from TCRdb applying MiXCR to the multiplex PCR reads. The table has a few hundred thousand distinct CDR3 sequences, around a fifth seen once.

The V gene is TRBV2, the J gene TRBJ2-5; 7 bases agree with TRBD1. This TCR was sampled from a female donor with Graves disease. The sequences come from peripheral blood mononuclear cells (PBMCs), collected when the disease was refractory, from a patient treated with antithyroid drugs. The CDR3, as DNA: TGTGCCAGCAGTGCTATGGGACAGAGCCAAGAGACCCAGTACTTC. The encoded protein is CASSAMGQSQETQYF.